The next 28 T cell receptor beta chains were all read from a single sample in a study of T cells in Graves' hyperthyroidism and ophthalmopathy. TCR beta CDR3 regions were amplified from RNA. Using the HTBI primer set, a first-round RT-PCR was run on the TCR CDR3. MiXCR, run by TCRdb on the multiplex PCR reads, gives a single entry per CDR3 protein. Altogether 50,000 to 60,000 distinct CDR3 sequences are present, about 50% being singletons, with the ten largest covering approximately 13%. Sequenced material: blood. These receptors came from a woman aged 25 to 39 with Graves' ophthalmopathy.

Only a few counts were recorded for this clonotype. The V call is TRBV28, the J call TRBJ1-1; D gene ambiguous. V was cut by 5 bases and J by 7 bases, with 23 bases left in between. The length of the CDR3 is 16 residues. Germline CDR1 and CDR2: MDHEN and SYDVKM. The CDR3 region is CASSTSRGGGSYEAFF. CDR3 nucleotide sequence: TGTGCCAGCAGTACCTCCCGAGGTGGAGGGAGTTATGAAGCTTTCTTT.

This clonotype was recorded a few times. The DNA for the CDR3 is TGTGCCAGCAATCGATTTGTACAGGGGAATGAGCAGTTCTTC. Protein: CASNRFVQGNEQFF. The rearrangement links TRBV28 to TRBJ2-1; 7 nucleotides match TRBD1. V shed 7 bases, J shed 7 bases, and the junction held 10 bases outside the gene matches. The germline V gene has CDR1 MDHEN and CDR2 SYDVKM. The CDR3 extends over 14 amino acids.

A word on this clonotype: The CDR3 ends on some other residue instead of the conserved phenylalanine or tryptophan, so this is likely a read error. The chain carries TRBV7-8 and TRBJ2-7; TRBD2 aligns across 7 bases. Germline V lookup: CDR1 SGHVS, CDR2 FQNEAQ. Trimming at V came to 5 bases and at J to 3 bases, leaving 10 bases not matched to a gene. The CDR3 has 15 amino acids. The CDR3 nucleotides read TGTGCCAGCAGCCAAGGGAATAGCGGGCTCTACGAGCAGTACCTC. It is translated as CASSQGNSGLYEQYL.

Ten or more counts support this clonotype. The J gene is TRBJ2-1, the V gene TRBV28, with D perhaps TRBD2 (6 bases). Trimming took 6 bases from V and 6 from J, leaving 12 bases between them. The CDR3 has 13 residues. Looked up from germline, CDR1 is MDHEN and CDR2 is SYDVKM. The CDR3 protein is CASRGQGGNEQFF. CDR3 nucleotide sequence: TGTGCCAGCAGGGGGCAGGGAGGCAATGAGCAGTTCTTC.

At least ten counts were recorded for this clonotype. The J gene is TRBJ2-7, the V gene TRBV20-1, with TRBD2 matching 9 bases. Trimming at V came to 5 bases and at J to 6 bases, leaving 5 bases not matched to a gene. This CDR3 comprises 12 residues. In germline, CDR1 is DFQATT, CDR2 SNEGSKA (reference sequence). In nucleotides, the CDR3 is TGCAGTGCTGCTAGCGGGGAGTTCGAGCAGTACTTC. Translated: CSAASGEFEQYF.

There are many counts of this clonotype. The chain has TRBV9 and TRBJ1-2, with no clear D. The CDR3 totals 14 residues. The germline gives CDR1 SGDLS, CDR2 YYNGEE. V lost 0 bases, J lost 5 bases, and 11 bases lay in between. The DNA of the CDR3 is TGTGCCAGCAGCGTAGGTTCGGCAGCTTATGGCTACACCTTC. This codes for CASSVGSAAYGYTF. The complete variable domain, with remaining parts taken from reference TRBV9 and TRBJ1-2, reads DSGVTQTPKHLITATGQRVTLRCSPRSGDLSVYWYQQSLDQGLQFLIQYYNGEERAKGNILERFSAQQFPDLHSELNLSSLELGDSALYFCASSVGSAAYGYTFGSGTRLTVV.

This clonotype was recorded at least ten times. V gene TRBV20-1 combines with J gene TRBJ2-5; D might be TRBD1 (5 bases). This CDR3 has 11 residues. V gave up 0 bases and J gave up 12 bases, with 11 bases separating them. Looked up from germline, CDR1 is DFQATT and CDR2 is SNEGSKA (reference sequence). The CDR3 loop reads CSARDGAGKYF. CDR3 coding DNA: TGCAGTGCTAGAGATGGGGCAGGGAAGTACTTC.

This clonotype was counted at least ten times. The chain uses TRBV11-2 and TRBJ2-7, with a possible D match to TRBD2 (6 bases). V lost 6 bases, J lost 3 bases, and 18 bases lay in between. Germline CDR1 and CDR2: SGHAT and FQNNGV. There are 15 residues in the CDR3. The DNA for the CDR3 is TGTGCCAGCAGACAACGGACTAACCTAGTCTACGAGCAGTACTTC. Translating it yields CASRQRTNLVYEQYF.

This chain joins TRBV9 and TRBJ1-2; tentatively, D is TRBD1 (5 bases). V shed 0 bases and J shed 1 base, with 19 bases lying between them. Germline V gene sequence: CDR1 SGDLS, CDR2 YYNGEE. The CDR3 sequence is 18 residues long. CDR3: CASSVVLDRPDFNYGYTF. CDR3 bases: TGTGCCAGCAGCGTAGTTCTAGACAGACCCGACTTTAACTATGGCTACACCTTC.

This clonotype was recorded at least ten times. The chain has TRBV11-2 and TRBJ1-6; D unclear. Trimming took 2 bases from V and 9 from J, leaving 20 bases between them. This CDR3 has 17 residues. The germline V gene encodes CDR1 SGHAT and CDR2 FQNNGV. CDR3 region: CASSLSRRGPLGSPLHF. The CDR3, as DNA: TGTGCCAGCAGCTTAAGTCGGAGAGGCCCGCTGGGTTCACCCCTCCACTTT.

This clonotype was seen ten or more times. The chain has TRBV20-1 and TRBJ1-2, with D uncertain. The CDR3 consists of 13 residues. CDR1 and CDR2 (germline): DFQATT, SNEGSKA (reference sequence). With 0 bases removed from V and 6 bases from J, the gap between germline ends came to 11 bases. As DNA, the CDR3 is TGCAGTGCTAGAGATCCTCGTATCGATGGCTACACCTTC. Protein product: CSARDPRIDGYTF.

This clonotype was found many times. The V and J genes are TRBV19 and TRBJ2-7; maybe TRBD2 (7 bases). The V end was cut by 3 bases, the J end by 5 bases, with 23 bases between. Germline CDR1 reads LNHDA; CDR2 reads SQIVND (reference sequence). There are 17 residues in the CDR3. CDR3 nucleotides: TGTGCCAGTAGTATTTCGGGGGGCGCTTTTATCTCGAACGAGCAGTACTTC. Translation gives CASSISGGAFISNEQYF.

The chain combines TRBV28 with TRBJ1-1; D gene ambiguous. Germline CDR1 is MDHEN and CDR2 is SYDVKM. The length of the CDR3 is 15 residues. Trimming cost V 1 base and J 1 base, with 10 bases left between them. The CDR3: CASSLYSGKNTEAFF. CDR3 bases: TGTGCCAGCAGTTTATATTCGGGGAAGAACACTGAAGCTTTCTTT.

The gene calls are TRBV2 and TRBJ1-2; TRBD1 matches at 7 bases. The CDR3 runs to 11 residues. Germline assignment: CDR1 SNHLY and CDR2 FYNNEI. Trimming took 6 bases from V and 8 from J; bases not matched to a gene: 3. CDR3 sequence: CASRLDRGYTF. CDR3 in DNA: TGTGCCAGCAGATTGGACAGGGGCTACACCTTC.

This clonotype was picked up many times. The rearrangement uses TRBV11-1 and TRBJ2-5; D gene ambiguous. CDR1 SGHAT and CDR2 FQDESV come from the germline V gene (reference sequence). V lost 1 base to trimming and J lost 4 bases, with 7 bases between them. The CDR3 is 13 amino acids. The CDR3 spells CASSLGPLETQYF. The CDR3 bases are TGTGCCAGCAGCTTAGGTCCTTTAGAGACCCAGTACTTC.

In the case of this clonotype: A read error may account for a junction end that differs from germline. The chain joins TRBV6-5 to TRBJ1-2; a possible D gene is TRBD1 (6 bases). Germline loops: CDR1 MNHEY, CDR2 SVGAGI. The CDR3 has 12 residues. The CDR3 spells CANSYSGDGYPF. The CDR3 bases are TGTGCCAACAGTTACTCAGGGGACGGCTACCCCTTC.

This clonotype has ten or more counts. This rearrangement joins TRBV15 to TRBJ2-1; TRBD2 matches 11 bases. This CDR3 has 15 residues. J lost 9 bases, V lost 2 bases, and 6 bases had no gene match. Germline V gene sequence: CDR1 LNHNV, CDR2 YYDKDF (reference sequence). The CDR3 loop reads CATSRIAGGPVEQFF. The CDR3 coding sequence is TGTGCCACCAGCAGAATAGCGGGAGGGCCGGTTGAGCAGTTCTTC. Based on the CDR3 plus reference TRBV15 and TRBJ2-1, the full variable domain is DAMVIQNPRYQVTQFGKPVTLSCSQTLNHNVMYWYQQKSSQAPKLLFHYYDKDFNNEADTPDNFQSRRPNTSFCFLDIRSPGLGDTAMYLCATSRIAGGPVEQFFGPGTRLTVL.

V usage is TRBV9 and J usage is TRBJ1-4, with 7 bases identical to TRBD1. The CDR3 is 14 residues long. After removal of 0 bases from V and 10 bases from J, the junction contained 6 bases not matched to a gene. Germline CDR1 reads SGDLS; CDR2 reads YYNGEE. CDR3 nucleotides: TGTGCCAGCAGCGTAGACAGGGGTACTGGAAAACTGTTTTTT. Its translation: CASSVDRGTGKLFF.

On this clonotype itself: Likely a read error: the CDR3 ends without its conserved phenylalanine or tryptophan. The limits of the CDR3 on the DNA are not certain, so only TCRdb's listed CDR3 is given. This rearrangement joins TRBV9 to TRBJ2-5; the DNA was not compared with TRBD1, the D call given in the table. Per the germline V gene, CDR1 is SGDLS and CDR2 is YYNGEE. From its first to its last residue, the CDR3 has 13 amino acids. Here the CDR3 reads CASSGLAGVTFGS.

This clonotype was counted at least ten times. The CDR3 is CASSLGGAEQYF. Here the CDR3 DNA reads TGTGCCAGCAGCTTAGGGGGAGCCGAGCAGTACTTC. This chain joins TRBV7-9 and TRBJ2-7, with D possibly matching TRBD2 (5 bases). The CDR3 is 12 amino acids. Germline V gives CDR1 SEHNR, CDR2 FQNEAQ (reference sequence). Deletions cut 1 base from V and 6 bases from J, with 7 bases between.

This clonotype was observed many times. The rearrangement uses TRBV25-1 and TRBJ1-5; the match to TRBD1 covers 9 bases. Germline trimming cut 6 bases from V and 2 bases from J; bases unmatched to any gene: 2. Germline V gene sequence: CDR1 MGHDK, CDR2 SYGVNS. The CDR3 covers 14 residues. CDR3 sequence: CASSRTGGNQPQHF. In DNA, the CDR3 is TGTGCCAGCAGCCGGACAGGGGGCAATCAGCCCCAGCATTTT.

Judged by abundance, this clonotype is medium-sized. The rearrangement joins TRBV29-1 to TRBJ2-7; TRBD2 is a possible D gene (5 bases). This CDR3 has 11 amino acids. Per germline, CDR1 SQVTM and CDR2 ANQGSEA. Deletions cut 7 bases from V and 6 bases from J, with 13 bases between. The CDR3 DNA reads as TGCAGCGGGGTTCGGGGTGGCGAGCAGTACTTC. As protein: CSGVRGGEQYF.

V is TRBV7-9 and J is TRBJ2-3; 9 nucleotides match TRBD1. This CDR3 has 14 residues. CDR1 is SEHNR, CDR2 FQNEAQ, per germline (reference sequence). Germline trimming cut 5 bases from V and 4 bases from J; bases unmatched to any gene: 4. The CDR3 spells CASSTGGGADTQYF. The CDR3 nucleotides are TGTGCCAGCAGCACAGGGGGCGGAGCAGATACGCAGTATTTT.

This clonotype was seen repeatedly, ten times or more. The chain employs TRBV5-6 and TRBJ2-1; 15 nucleotides match TRBD2. The junction had 10 bases not matched to a gene; V was cut back by 4 bases and J by 8 bases. The CDR3 contains 17 residues. Germline V lookup: CDR1 SGHDT, CDR2 YYEEEE. CDR3 region: CASSHGTSGRRRDEQFF. CDR3 DNA sequence: TGTGCCAGCAGCCACGGGACTAGCGGGAGGAGGCGGGATGAGCAGTTCTTC.

This clonotype was seen at least ten times. A much bigger clone sits one base away, suggesting this may be a read error. The chain is built from TRBV4-2 and TRBJ2-1, with D possibly TRBD1 on 5 matching bases. This CDR3 is 11 amino acids long. From germline, CDR1 is LGHNA and CDR2 YNFKEQ. V dropped 5 bases and J dropped 12 bases, with 11 bases sitting between them. The CDR3 sequence: CASSWLRGQFF. The DNA of the CDR3 is TGTGCCAGCAGCTGGCTAAGGGGGCAGTTCTTC.

The sample holds many counts of this clonotype. The chain joins TRBV6-4 to TRBJ2-3; the D gene could be TRBD1 or TRBD2 (5 bases each). The CDR3 sequence is 14 residues long. Germline CDR1 is MRHNA and CDR2 is SNTAGT. With 2 bases removed from V and 2 bases from J, the gap between germline ends came to 8 bases. CDR3 residues: CASSDGGSTDTQYF. In DNA form, the CDR3 reads TGTGCCAGCAGTGACGGGGGATCCACAGATACGCAGTATTTT.

This clonotype was seen a handful of times. V gene TRBV6-1 combines with J gene TRBJ2-7, with 10 bases that match TRBD1. Germline CDR1 and CDR2: MNHNS and SASEGT. CDR3 length: 15 residues. Trimming took 3 bases from V and 5 from J; bases not matched to a gene: 7. The CDR3 DNA sequence: TGTGCCAGCAGTGACCCAGGACAGGGGGACCACGAGCAGTACTTC. As protein: CASSDPGQGDHEQYF.

This clonotype showed up many times. J is TRBJ1-3 and V is TRBV6-2 or TRBV6-3; D is ambiguous. V dropped 2 bases and J dropped 4 bases, with 12 bases sitting between them. The CDR3 has 15 amino acids. Germline V gene lookup returns CDR1 MNHEY and CDR2 SVGEGT. The CDR3 nucleotides are TGTGCCAGCAGTTACACGGACCTGCGGGGAAACACCATATATTTT. The encoded protein is CASSYTDLRGNTIYF.